This TCR beta chain was sequenced in a study of vaccination effects on CD4 cells after COVID-19. About the research overall: After the second dose, samples were taken at median day 72. General observations from the study: In the late period after vaccination, infection- and vaccine-induced clones contracted markedly. Small numbers of convalescent patients limited the study. It also lacked early post-infection timepoints.

With regard to this clone: Its antigen is undetermined.

Pools of viral peptides were used by the ViraFEST assay to expand antigen-specific CD4+ T cells ahead of sequencing. When more than 9 days of culture had elapsed, CD4+ T cells were isolated. BNT162b2 vaccine or mRNA-1273 vaccine was given to participants in two doses. The healthy vaccine recipients, who had no prior SARS-CoV-2 infection, showed negative nucleocapsid antibodies. Germline-derived CDR1 and CDR2 are LGHDT and YNNKEL (reference sequence). CDR3 length: 14 residues. Trimming cost V 3 bases and J 8 bases; bases outside gene matches: 9. Profiling relied on immunoSEQ multiplex PCR, and the TCRdb table lists in-frame clones only, not all of them. Counted here are roughly 68,000 clones, around 69% occurring once; the ten biggest clones make up roughly 1.4%.

The rearrangement links TRBV3-1 (or the pseudogene TRBV3-2) to TRBJ1-1; TRBD1 matches 7 bases. The receptor was isolated from a human donor who received a COVID-19 vaccine. Sequenced here: CD4+ T cells from PBMCs cultured with HCoV-229E spike peptides, sampled after COVID-19 vaccination. CDR3 sequence (DNA): TGTGCCAGCAGCCAGGCACTCAGGGGGACAGAAGCTTTCTTT. Translated: CASSQALRGTEAFF.